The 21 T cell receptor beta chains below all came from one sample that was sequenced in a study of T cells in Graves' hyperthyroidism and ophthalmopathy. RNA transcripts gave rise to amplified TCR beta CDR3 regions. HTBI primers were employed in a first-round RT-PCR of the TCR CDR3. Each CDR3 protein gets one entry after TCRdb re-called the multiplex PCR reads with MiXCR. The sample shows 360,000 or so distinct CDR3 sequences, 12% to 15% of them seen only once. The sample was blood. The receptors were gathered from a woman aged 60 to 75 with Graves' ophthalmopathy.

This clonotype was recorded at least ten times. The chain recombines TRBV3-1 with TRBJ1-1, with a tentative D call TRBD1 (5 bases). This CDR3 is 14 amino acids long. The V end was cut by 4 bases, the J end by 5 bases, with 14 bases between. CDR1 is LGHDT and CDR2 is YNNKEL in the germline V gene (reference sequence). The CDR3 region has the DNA TGTGCCAGCAGCCGGGTTACCCAGGGAACTGAAGCTTTCTTT. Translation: CASSRVTQGTEAFF.

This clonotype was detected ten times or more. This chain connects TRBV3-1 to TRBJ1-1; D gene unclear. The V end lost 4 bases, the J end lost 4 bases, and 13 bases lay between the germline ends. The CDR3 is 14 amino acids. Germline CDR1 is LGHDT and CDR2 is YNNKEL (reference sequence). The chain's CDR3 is CASSLATPGTEAFF. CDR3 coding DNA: TGTGCCAGCAGCCTGGCCACTCCGGGCACTGAAGCTTTCTTT.

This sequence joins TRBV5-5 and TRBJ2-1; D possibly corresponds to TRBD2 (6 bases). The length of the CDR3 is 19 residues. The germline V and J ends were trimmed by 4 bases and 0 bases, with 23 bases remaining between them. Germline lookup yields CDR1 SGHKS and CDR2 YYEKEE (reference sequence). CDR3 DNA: TGTGCCAGCAGCACGGTGGGGGGACCCATCTTAGGCTCCTACAATGAGCAGTTCTTC. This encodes CASSTVGGPILGSYNEQFF. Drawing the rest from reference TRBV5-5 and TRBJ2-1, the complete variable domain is DAGVTQSPTHLIKTRGQQVTLRCSPISGHKSVSWYQQVLGQGPQFIFQYYEKEERGRGNFPDRFSARQFPNYSSELNVNALLLGDSALYLCASSTVGGPILGSYNEQFFGPGTRLTVL.

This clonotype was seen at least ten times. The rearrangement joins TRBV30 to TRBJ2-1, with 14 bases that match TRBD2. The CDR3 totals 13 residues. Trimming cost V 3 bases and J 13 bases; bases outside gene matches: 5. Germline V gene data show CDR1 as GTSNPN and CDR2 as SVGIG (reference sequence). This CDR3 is CAWSDGTSGRQFF. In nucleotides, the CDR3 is TGTGCCTGGAGCGACGGGACTAGCGGGAGACAGTTCTTC.

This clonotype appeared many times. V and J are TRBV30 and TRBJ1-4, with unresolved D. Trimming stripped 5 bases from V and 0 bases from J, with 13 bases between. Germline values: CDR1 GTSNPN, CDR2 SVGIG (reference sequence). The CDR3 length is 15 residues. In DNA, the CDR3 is TGTGCCTGGGGTGAAGGCGGTGCAACTAATGAAAAACTGTTTTTT. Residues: CAWGEGGATNEKLFF.

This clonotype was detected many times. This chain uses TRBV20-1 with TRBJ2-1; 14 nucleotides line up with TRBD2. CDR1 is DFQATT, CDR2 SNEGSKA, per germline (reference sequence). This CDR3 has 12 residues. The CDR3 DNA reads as TGCAGGGGACTAGCGGGAGATAATGAGCAGTTCTTC. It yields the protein CRGLAGDNEQFF.

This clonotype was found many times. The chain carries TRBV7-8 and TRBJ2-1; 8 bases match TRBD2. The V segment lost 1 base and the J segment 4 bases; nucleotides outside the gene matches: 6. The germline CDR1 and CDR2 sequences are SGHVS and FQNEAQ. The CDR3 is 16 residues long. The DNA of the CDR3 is TGTGCCAGCAGCTTAGAACGAGCGGGGGCTTACAATGAGCAGTTCTTC. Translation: CASSLERAGAYNEQFF.

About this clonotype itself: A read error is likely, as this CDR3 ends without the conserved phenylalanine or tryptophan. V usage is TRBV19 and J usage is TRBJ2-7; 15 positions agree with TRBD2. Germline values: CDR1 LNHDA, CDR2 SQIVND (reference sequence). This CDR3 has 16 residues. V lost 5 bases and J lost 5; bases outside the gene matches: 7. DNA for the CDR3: TGTGCCAGTAGTCGCGCAGGGACTAGCGGGAGGCACGAGCAGTACCTC. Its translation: CASSRAGTSGRHEQYL.

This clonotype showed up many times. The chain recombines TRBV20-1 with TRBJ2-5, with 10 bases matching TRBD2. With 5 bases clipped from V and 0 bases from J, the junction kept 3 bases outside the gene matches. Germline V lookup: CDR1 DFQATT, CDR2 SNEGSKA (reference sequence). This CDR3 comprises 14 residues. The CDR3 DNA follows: TGCAGTGCTGAAGGACTAGCGGACCAAGAGACCCAGTACTTC. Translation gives CSAEGLADQETQYF.

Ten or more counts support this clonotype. CDR3 nucleotide sequence: TGTGCCAGCAGTTTCCAGCCAGGTTCCTACGAGCAGTACTTC. This encodes CASSFQPGSYEQYF. This rearrangement joins TRBV28 to TRBJ2-7; the D is unclear. Germline V CDR1 and CDR2: MDHEN, SYDVKM. This CDR3 comprises 14 residues. V was cut by 3 bases and J by 1 base, with 10 bases left in between.

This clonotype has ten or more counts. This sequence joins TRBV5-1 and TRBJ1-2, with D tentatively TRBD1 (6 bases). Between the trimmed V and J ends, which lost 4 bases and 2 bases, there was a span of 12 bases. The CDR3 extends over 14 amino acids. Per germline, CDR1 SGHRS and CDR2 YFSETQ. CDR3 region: CASSPRTDNYGYTF. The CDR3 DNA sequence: TGCGCCAGCAGCCCAAGGACAGACAACTATGGCTACACCTTC.

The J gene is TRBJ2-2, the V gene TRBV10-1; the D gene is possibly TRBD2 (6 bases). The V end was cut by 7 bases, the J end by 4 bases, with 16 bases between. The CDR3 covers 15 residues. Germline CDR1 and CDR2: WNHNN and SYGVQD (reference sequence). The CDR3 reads CASTRGSGGTGELFF. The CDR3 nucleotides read TGCGCCAGCACTCGGGGTAGCGGAGGCACCGGGGAGCTGTTTTTT.

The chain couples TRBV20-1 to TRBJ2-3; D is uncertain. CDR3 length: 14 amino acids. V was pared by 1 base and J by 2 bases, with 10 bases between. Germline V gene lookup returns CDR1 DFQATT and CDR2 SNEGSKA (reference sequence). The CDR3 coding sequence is TGCAGTGCTAGAGGCGACACAACCACAGATACGCAGTATTTT. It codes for CSARGDTTTDTQYF.

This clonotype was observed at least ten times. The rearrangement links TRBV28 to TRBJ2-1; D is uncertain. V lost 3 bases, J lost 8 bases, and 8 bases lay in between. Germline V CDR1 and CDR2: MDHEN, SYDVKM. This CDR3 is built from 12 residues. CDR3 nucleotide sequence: TGTGCCAGCAGTTTGAGTGGTTATGAGCAGTTCTTC. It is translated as CASSLSGYEQFF.

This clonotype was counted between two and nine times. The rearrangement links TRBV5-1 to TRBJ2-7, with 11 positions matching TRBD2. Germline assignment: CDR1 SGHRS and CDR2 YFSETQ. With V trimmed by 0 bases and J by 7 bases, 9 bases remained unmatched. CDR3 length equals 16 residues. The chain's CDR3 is CASSLVLAGGPLEQYF. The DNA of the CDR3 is TGCGCCAGCAGCTTGGTTCTAGCGGGAGGCCCCCTGGAGCAGTACTTC. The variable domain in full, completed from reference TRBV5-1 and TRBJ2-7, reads KAGVTQTPRYLIKTRGQQVTLSCSPISGHRSVSWYQQTPGQGLQFLFEYFSETQRNKGNFPGRFSGRQFSNSRSEMNVSTLELGDSALYLCASSLVLAGGPLEQYFGPGTRLTVT.

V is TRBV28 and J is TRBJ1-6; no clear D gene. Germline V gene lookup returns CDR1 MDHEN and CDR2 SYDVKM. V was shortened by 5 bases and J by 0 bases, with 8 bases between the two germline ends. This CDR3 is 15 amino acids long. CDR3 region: CASSESSSYNSPLHF. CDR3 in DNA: TGTGCCAGCAGTGAGTCGAGCTCCTATAATTCACCCCTCCACTTT.

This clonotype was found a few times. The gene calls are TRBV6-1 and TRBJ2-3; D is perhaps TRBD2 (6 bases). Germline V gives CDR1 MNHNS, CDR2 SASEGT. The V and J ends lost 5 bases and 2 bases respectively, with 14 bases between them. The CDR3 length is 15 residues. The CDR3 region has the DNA TGTGCCAGCAGTTATCGCGGGGCCCCCACAGATACGCAGTATTTT. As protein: CASSYRGAPTDTQYF.

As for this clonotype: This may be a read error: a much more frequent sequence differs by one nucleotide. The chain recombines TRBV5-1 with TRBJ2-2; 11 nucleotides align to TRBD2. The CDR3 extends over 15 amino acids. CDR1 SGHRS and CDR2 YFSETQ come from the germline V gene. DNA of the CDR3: TGCGCCAGCGGCTTACTAGCGGGAGTAACCGGGGAGCTGTTTTTT. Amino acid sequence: CASGLLAGVTGELFF.

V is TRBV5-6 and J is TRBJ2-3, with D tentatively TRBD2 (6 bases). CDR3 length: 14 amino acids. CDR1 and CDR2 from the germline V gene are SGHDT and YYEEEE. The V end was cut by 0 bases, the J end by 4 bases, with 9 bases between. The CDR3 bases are TGTGCCAGCAGCTTGGGGGGGGTCCCAGATACGCAGTATTTT. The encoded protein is CASSLGGVPDTQYF.

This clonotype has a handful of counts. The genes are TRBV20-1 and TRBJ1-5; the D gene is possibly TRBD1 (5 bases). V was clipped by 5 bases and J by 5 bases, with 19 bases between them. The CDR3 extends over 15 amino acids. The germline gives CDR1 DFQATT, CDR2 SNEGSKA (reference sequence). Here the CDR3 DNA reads TGCAGTGCTGTGCCGGGACGGCTTAACTATCAGCCCCAGCATTTT. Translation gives CSAVPGRLNYQPQHF.

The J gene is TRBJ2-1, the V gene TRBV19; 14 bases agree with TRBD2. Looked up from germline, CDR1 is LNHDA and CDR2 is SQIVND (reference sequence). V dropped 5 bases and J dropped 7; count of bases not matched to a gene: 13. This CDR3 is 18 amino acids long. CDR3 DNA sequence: TGTGCCAGTAGTGGGTCGGACAAGGGACTAGCGGGAGCTAATGAGCAGTTCTTC. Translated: CASSGSDKGLAGANEQFF.